Listed here are 29 T cell receptor beta chains from one sample, sequenced in a study of shared clonotypes between healthy human individuals (dated by TCRdb to 2019 to 2021). The library was obtained by the immunoSEQ multiplex PCR assay. TCRdb's version of the immuneACCESS table is confined to in-frame rearrangements and falls short of the full clone set. An unresolved V gene accounts for under half of the shortfall where checked; the remainder is of unknown origin. The sample data list around 450,000 clones, and 70% to 80% of these were observed just once. Around 14% of the sample lies in the top ten. Sequencing was carried out using PBMCs. Source of these receptors: a woman aged 40-49 years in good health. Some clones in this sample may be carry-over from other donors' samples.

The chain couples TRBV11-2 to TRBJ1-2, with D tentatively TRBD1 (5 bases). Germline V gene data show CDR1 as SGHAT and CDR2 as FQNNGV. Trimming removed 8 bases at V and 5 bases at J, with 15 bases between. The CDR3 totals 13 residues. The CDR3 coding sequence is TGTGCCAGCGGGGGAGAGGGGACGTATGGCTACACCTTC. Protein: CASGGEGTYGYTF.

This clone was detected a few times. This sequence joins TRBV30 and TRBJ2-7, with D hard to call. CDR1 and CDR2 (germline): GTSNPN, SVGIG (reference sequence). This CDR3 is 10 amino acids long. The V end lost 5 bases, the J end lost 4 bases, and 6 bases lay between the germline ends. CDR3 DNA sequence: TGTGCCTGGGGCGCTTACGAGCAGTACTTC. Protein: CAWGAYEQYF.

V is TRBV5-6 and J is TRBJ1-2; D perhaps matches TRBD1 (6 bases). The germline CDR1 and CDR2 sequences are SGHDT and YYEEEE. With 2 bases removed from V and 2 bases from J, the gap between germline ends came to 10 bases. The CDR3 runs 14 residues. The CDR3: CASSFDRPNYGYTF. DNA of the CDR3: TGTGCCAGCAGCTTCGACAGGCCGAACTATGGCTACACCTTC.

The CDR3 DNA sequence: TGTGCCACCAGGGACAGGGGGCTGATTCCAGATACGCAGTATTTT. Residues: CATRDRGLIPDTQYF. The chain uses TRBV6-1 and TRBJ2-3; 12 bases map to TRBD1. In germline, CDR1 is MNHNS, CDR2 SASEGT. This CDR3 contains 15 residues. V lost 10 bases, J lost 4 bases, and 9 bases stayed unmatched.

This clone has just a few counts. The chain has TRBV28 and TRBJ2-7; TRBD1 might be the D (6 bases). Germline loops: CDR1 MDHEN, CDR2 SYDVKM. The CDR3 consists of 13 residues. Trimming pared 6 bases from V and 3 bases from J, leaving 12 bases between. The CDR3 sequence: CASRPTGNYEQYF. Written as DNA, the CDR3 is TGTGCCAGCAGGCCGACAGGAAACTACGAGCAGTACTTC.

This chain links TRBV5-6 with TRBJ1-1; no clear D. From germline, CDR1 is SGHDT and CDR2 YYEEEE. V was shortened by 4 bases and J by 0 bases, with 13 bases between the two germline ends. The CDR3 has 15 residues. CDR3 amino acids: CASSPATLVNTEAFF. CDR3 sequence (DNA): TGTGCCAGCAGCCCGGCAACTCTGGTGAACACTGAAGCTTTCTTT.

This clone came up once. The rearrangement joins TRBV10-3 to TRBJ2-5; a weak D match, TRBD1 (5 bases). CDR1 is ENHRY and CDR2 is SYGVKD in the germline V gene. V lost 2 bases and J 3 bases, leaving 13 bases between the germline ends. The CDR3 covers 15 residues. The CDR3 bases are TGTGCCATCAGTGAGAAGGCCCGACAGAAAGAGACCCAGTACTTC. Its protein product is CAISEKARQKETQYF.

The J gene is TRBJ2-1, the V gene TRBV5-1; 7 bases align to TRBD2. The V gene's germline CDR1 is SGHRS and CDR2 YFSETQ. This CDR3 contains 16 residues. The V segment lost 5 bases and the J segment 1 base; nucleotides outside the gene matches: 9. Written as DNA, the CDR3 is TGCGCCAGCAGTCCCTGGGGGGGACCTTCCTACAATGAGCAGTTCTTC. Its protein is CASSPWGGPSYNEQFF.

This chain connects TRBV5-5 to TRBJ2-7; D is perhaps TRBD1 (5 bases). The CDR3 is 16 amino acids. The germline V gene has CDR1 SGHKS and CDR2 YYEKEE (reference sequence). V gave up 2 bases and J gave up 2 bases, with 17 bases separating them. The chain's CDR3 is CASSFGQVDRTYEQYF. CDR3 DNA sequence: TGTGCCAGCAGCTTCGGCCAGGTCGACAGAACCTACGAGCAGTACTTC.

This clone has only a few counts. CDR3 nucleotides: TGTGCCAGTACGCGACAGGGTTCGGACACCGGGGAGCTGTTTTTT. It is translated as CASTRQGSDTGELFF. This rearrangement joins TRBV19 to TRBJ2-2; 7 nucleotides align to TRBD1. The junction had 8 bases not matched to a gene; V was cut back by 7 bases and J by 3 bases. CDR3 length: 15 residues. The V gene's germline CDR1 is LNHDA and CDR2 SQIVND (reference sequence).

In this sample, this clone turned up many times. This chain uses TRBV2 with TRBJ2-2; 8 positions agree with TRBD2. The CDR3 is 15 amino acids. The trim removed 5 bases at V and 3 bases at J, leaving 5 bases unmatched. Germline V gene lookup returns CDR1 SNHLY and CDR2 FYNNEI. CDR3 sequence reads: CASSPTSGDTGELFF. Written as DNA, the CDR3 is TGTGCCAGCAGTCCAACTAGCGGCGACACCGGGGAGCTGTTTTTT.

The chain has TRBV7-2 and TRBJ2-2; no definite D call. The CDR3 has 13 amino acids. Germline lookup yields CDR1 SGHTA and CDR2 FQGNSA. Trimming removed 5 bases at V and 9 bases at J, with 13 bases between. Written as DNA, the CDR3 is TGTGCCAGCAGCCGCGAGGCGTTGCGGGAGCTGTTTTTT. Protein: CASSREALRELFF.

V usage is TRBV7-8 and J usage is TRBJ2-7; 8 nucleotides line up with TRBD1. The germline CDR1 and CDR2 sequences are SGHVS and FQNEAQ. The V gene end was trimmed by 3 bases and the J gene end by 0 bases; junction bases not matched to a gene: 4. This CDR3 is 15 amino acids long. The CDR3 reads CASSFTGTGSYEQYF. The CDR3 nucleotides are TGTGCCAGCAGCTTCACCGGGACAGGCTCCTACGAGCAGTACTTC.

The chain is built from TRBV28 and TRBJ2-5; D ambiguous. This CDR3 region has 13 residues. V lost 3 bases to trimming and J lost 4 bases, with 9 bases between them. Germline lookup yields CDR1 MDHEN and CDR2 SYDVKM. The CDR3: CASSFVGIETQYF. The CDR3 DNA reads TGTGCCAGCAGTTTTGTAGGGATAGAGACCCAGTACTTC.

The chain recombines TRBV6-1 with TRBJ1-1; D call uncertain. Germline loops: CDR1 MNHNS, CDR2 SASEGT. CDR3 size: 14 residues. V was cut by 3 bases and J by 1 base, with 9 bases left in between. DNA of the CDR3: TGTGCCAGCAGTGATAATGGGGAGAACACTGAAGCTTTCTTT. Amino acids: CASSDNGENTEAFF.

The chain employs TRBV5-1 and TRBJ2-5, with D possibly called TRBD1 or TRBD2 (5 bases each). Germline V gene data show CDR1 as SGHRS and CDR2 as YFSETQ. The CDR3 is made up of 16 amino acids. V lost 4 bases to trimming and J lost 4 bases, with 20 bases between them. CDR3 nucleotide sequence: TGCGCCAGCAGCCCCCCGGGACGGATGGGCGGAGAGACCCAGTACTTC. Protein sequence: CASSPPGRMGGETQYF. The full variable domain, rest sourced from reference TRBV5-1 and TRBJ2-5, is KAGVTQTPRYLIKTRGQQVTLSCSPISGHRSVSWYQQTPGQGLQFLFEYFSETQRNKGNFPGRFSGRQFSNSRSEMNVSTLELGDSALYLCASSPPGRMGGETQYFGPGTRLLVL.

The CDR3: CASSLLLSLAGRSGELFF. CDR3 nucleotides: TGTGCCAGCAGCTTATTACTTAGCCTAGCGGGACGTTCCGGGGAGCTGTTTTTT. The chain joins TRBV7-6 to TRBJ2-2; 9 bases are a match to TRBD2. V gave up 2 bases and J gave up 6 bases; unmatched junction bases: 13. The CDR3 has 18 residues. Germline lookup yields CDR1 SGHVS and CDR2 FNYEAQ.

The genes are TRBV7-2 and TRBJ2-5; D is tentatively TRBD1 or TRBD2 (5 bases each). The ends were cut back, 2 bases at V and 4 bases at J, with 11 bases in the middle. The CDR3 runs to 14 residues. CDR1 is SGHTA, CDR2 FQGNSA, per germline. CDR3 in amino acids: CASSLLGTGETQYF. In DNA form, the CDR3 reads TGTGCCAGCAGCTTACTCGGGACGGGAGAGACCCAGTACTTC.

The table lists this clone with a few counts. This chain uses TRBV30 with TRBJ1-5; D is uncertain. The CDR3 is made up of 14 amino acids. V lost 0 bases and J lost 3, with 9 bases in between. Per germline, CDR1 GTSNPN and CDR2 SVGIG (reference sequence). DNA for the CDR3: TGTGCCTGGAGTGTACGGGGTTACAATCAGCCCCAGCATTTT. This codes for CAWSVRGYNQPQHF.

This clone occurred a few times. The genes are TRBV30 and TRBJ1-2, with no clear D. Germline V gene sequence: CDR1 GTSNPN, CDR2 SVGIG (reference sequence). V dropped 3 bases and J dropped 1 base, with 9 bases sitting between them. The CDR3 contains 13 residues. The CDR3 DNA reads TGTGCCTGGAGACGGCAGGTTAACTATGGCTACACCTTC. As protein: CAWRRQVNYGYTF.

V and J are TRBV4-3 and TRBJ2-1; 12 bases are a match to TRBD2. CDR3 size: 14 residues. The V segment lost 0 bases and the J segment 10 bases; nucleotides outside the gene matches: 1. Germline CDR1 and CDR2: LGHNA and YSLEER. CDR3 sequence: CASSQETSGREQFF. The CDR3 region has the DNA TGCGCCAGCAGCCAAGAAACTAGCGGGAGGGAGCAGTTCTTC.

The gene calls are TRBV6-5 and TRBJ2-4; 9 bases line up with TRBD1. The CDR3 covers 14 residues. Germline loops: CDR1 MNHEY, CDR2 SVGAGI. V shed 8 bases, J shed 4 bases, and the junction held 6 bases outside the gene matches. In DNA, the CDR3 is TGTGCCAGCGGACCGGGACAGGGAAAAAACATTCAGTACTTC. Translation: CASGPGQGKNIQYF.

This chain joins TRBV4-3 and TRBJ1-3; no definite D call. V was cut by 0 bases and J by 3 bases, with 12 bases left in between. CDR3 length: 16 amino acids. Germline-derived CDR1 and CDR2 are LGHNA and YSLEER. The CDR3: CASSQDWQSGGNTIYF. CDR3 in DNA: TGCGCCAGCAGCCAAGATTGGCAATCGGGTGGAAACACCATATATTTT.

CDR3 in amino acids: CASSLSGAGGGEQFF. In DNA, the CDR3 is TGTGCCAGCAGCTTAAGCGGAGCGGGAGGGGGTGAGCAGTTCTTC. The chain joins TRBV7-3 to TRBJ2-1; 10 positions match TRBD2. V lost 1 base, J lost 9 bases, and 6 bases stayed unmatched. CDR1 and CDR2 (germline): SGHTA, FQGTGA. This CDR3 spans 15 amino acids.

On this clone: Other DNA sequences within the sample encode an identical CDR3. V is TRBV5-1 and J is TRBJ2-6; D perhaps matches TRBD1 (6 bases). Germline values: CDR1 SGHRS, CDR2 YFSETQ. CDR3 length: 15 residues. Trimming removed 4 bases at V and 0 bases at J, with 8 bases between. The CDR3 region is CASSLDSSGANVLTF. In DNA form, the CDR3 reads TGCGCCAGCAGCCTGGACAGCTCTGGGGCCAACGTCCTGACTTTC.

The rearrangement uses TRBV10-3 and TRBJ1-1; weak D call: TRBD1 (6 bases). CDR1 is ENHRY and CDR2 is SYGVKD in the germline V gene. The germline V and J ends were trimmed by 4 bases and 5 bases, with 14 bases remaining between them. The CDR3 loop spans 14 amino acids. The CDR3 sequence: CAISGDNRLTEAFF. The DNA for the CDR3 is TGTGCCATCAGTGGGGACAACCGGTTGACTGAAGCTTTCTTT.

The J gene is TRBJ2-2, the V gene TRBV28, with TRBD2 identical over 12 bases. Trimming at V came to 3 bases and at J to 5 bases, leaving 4 bases not matched to a gene. CDR3 size: 16 residues. CDR1 is MDHEN and CDR2 is SYDVKM in the germline V gene. CDR3 sequence (DNA): TGTGCCAGCAGTTTCGGACTAGCGGGAAGAACCGGGGAGCTGTTTTTT. Translating gives CASSFGLAGRTGELFF.

This clone was observed a handful of times. V is TRBV28 and J is TRBJ1-1; a possible D gene is TRBD1 (5 bases). CDR1 is MDHEN, CDR2 SYDVKM, per germline. Trimming took 9 bases from V and 1 from J, leaving 12 bases between them. CDR3 length: 13 residues. The chain's CDR3 is CASSRDGNTEAFF. For the CDR3, the DNA is TGTGCCAGTTCCCGGGACGGGAACACTGAAGCTTTCTTT. The entire variable domain, with the rest obtained from reference TRBV28 and TRBJ1-1, is as follows: DVKVTQSSRYLVKRTGEKVFLECVQDMDHENMFWYRQDPGLGLRLIYFSYDVKMKEKGDIPEGYSVSREKKERFSLILESASTNQTSMYLCASSRDGNTEAFFGQGTRLTVV.

A remark on this clone: The junction does not match germline at one end; this may be a read error. This chain connects TRBV4-1 to TRBJ2-7; D remains unclear. CDR1 is MGHRA, CDR2 YSYEKL, per germline. The CDR3 length is 14 residues. The CDR3 loop is CASSQDAEIYEQHF. The CDR3 DNA is TGCGCCAGCAGCCAAGATGCGGAAATCTACGAGCAGCACTTC.